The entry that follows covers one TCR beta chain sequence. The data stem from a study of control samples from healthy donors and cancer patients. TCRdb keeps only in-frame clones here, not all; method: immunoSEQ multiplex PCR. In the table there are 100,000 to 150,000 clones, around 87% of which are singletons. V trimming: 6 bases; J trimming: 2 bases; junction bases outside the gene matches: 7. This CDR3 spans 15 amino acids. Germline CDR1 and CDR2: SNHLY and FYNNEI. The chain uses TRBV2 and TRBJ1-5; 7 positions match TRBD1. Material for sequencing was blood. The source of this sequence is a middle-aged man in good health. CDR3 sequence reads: CASSPQGVGNQPQHF. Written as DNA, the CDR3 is TGTGCCAGCAGCCCCCAGGGGGTCGGCAATCAGCCCCAGCATTTT.